Included here is one T cell receptor (beta chain) sequence, with context. The specificity of this receptor is unknown. Per-nucleotide qualities are absent, and no much larger clonotype sits a single base away. The germline ends are 13 bases apart after V is trimmed by 7 bases and J by 0 bases. Based on the germline V gene (reference sequence), the CDR1 and CDR2 sequences are MNHNY and SVGAGI. The CDR3 holds 16 amino acids from the cysteine to the phenylalanine. This entry keeps only the CDR3 DNA: 48 bases, framed from base 1. The sample is drawn from a study of T cell responses to AZD1222 COVID-19 vaccine (dated by TCRdb to about 2021). Turning to the overall study: AZD1222 recipients given second doses at about 4 weeks or at about 12 weeks were pooled, since spike-specific TCR depth and breadth were not found to differ between the two schedules. Trial participants were enrolled into age subgroups of 18-55, 56-69 and 70-plus years, which contained 148, 28 and 57 TCR-sequenced participants, respectively. A total of more than 230 trial participants underwent TCR sequencing, of whom roughly 210 had received two doses of AZD1222 and approximately 25 had received two doses of the MenACWY control vaccine.

General findings and caveats noted by the study authors: Participants were mostly white British and included more females than males, and it was suggested by the authors that clonal diversity may have been underestimated. A significant rise in spike-specific TCR breadth and depth was observed after two AZD1222 doses relative to day 0 and relative to MenACWY recipients. Conclusions about previously exposed vaccinees are limited because only five or six AZD1222 recipients were SARS-CoV-2 seropositive at baseline. Vaccine-associated CD4 TCRs spanned the whole spike protein, with dominant responses in regions 160-218 and 743-854. Reportedly, close to half of the unique spike-specific TCRs recognized epitopes lying outside the regions that are mutated in the B.1.351 and B.1.1.7 variants. Because no day 14 peak-response samples were available, repertoires were characterized only after the peak T cell response. The 56-69-year group was small, and its depth increase did not reach significance, likely because of low power.

This specimen's time point label, per the study, means: baseline before first vaccination. Vaccinee samples were obtained from the UK trials COV001 and COV002, which included a single-blind randomized controlled phase 2/3 trial of AZD1222 (ChAdOx1 nCoV-19) in healthy adults. For TCRbeta chain sequencing, PBMC samples were collected from trial participants at day 0 and at day 28 after the second dose. The CDR3 regions of human TCRbeta chains were analyzed by immunosequencing. As for the authors' bioinformatics: Repertoire TCRs were matched against a reference library of SARS-CoV-2-specific TCRs generated with the MIRA antigen-specificity platform. Breadth was defined as the fraction of unique TCRs that were SARS-CoV-2-associated. Depth was defined as the fraction of total T cells that were SARS-CoV-2-associated. Using the MIRA data, every spike-specific TCR was mapped to the spike region that the TCR reacted to and assigned to either a CD4 or a CD8 class. Log10-transformed breadth and depth values were compared by one-way ANOVA with Sidak's multiple comparisons tests. Drawn from immuneACCESS, this table holds only the in-frame rearrangements with V and J called that TCRdb kept. Clones are partly lost; checked studies trace under half to an unresolved V gene and leave the rest unexplained. The DNA gave D and trimming, while V, J and clone size come from that table. This sample has more than 150,000 clones in its table, and 85% to 90% of those were observed once. 0.49% of the sample is in the top ten clones.

Sequenced material: peripheral blood, taken on day 0 of AZD1222 vaccination. The rearrangement joined TRBV6-6 to TRBJ1-6, with the D gene not confidently named. The TCR comes from an adult in good health. The base sequence is TGTGCCAGCATCTACGACTGGAGCTCCTATAATTCACCCCTCCACTTT. Translated, it reads CASIYDWSSYNSPLHF.